The 20 T cell receptor beta chains in this list originate from one sample, sequenced in a study of cytomegalovirus exposure and HLA in healthy donors. Amplification used 60 Vbeta primers and 13 Jbeta primers. Assay: immunoSEQ multiplex PCR; the TCRdb copy retains only in-frame clones and omits some. Here the sample spans 150,000 to 200,000 clones, 60% to 85% being singletons. The source material was PBMCs. The receptors derive from a woman in her thirties or forties in good health and CMV-seronegative.

The CDR3 protein is CASSLTSGGAGYNEQFF. The CDR3 DNA follows: TGTGCCAGCAGCTTGACTAGCGGGGGGGCGGGCTACAATGAGCAGTTCTTC. The genes are TRBV11-1 and TRBJ2-1; 14 nucleotides match TRBD2. Trimming at V came to 3 bases and at J to 3 bases, leaving 4 bases not matched to a gene. The CDR3 totals 17 residues. The germline V gene encodes CDR1 SGHAT and CDR2 FQDESV (reference sequence).

This chain links TRBV28 with TRBJ1-1, with a possible D match to TRBD1 (5 bases). With 7 bases removed from V and 6 bases from J, the gap between germline ends came to 15 bases. The CDR3 covers 13 residues. Per germline, CDR1 MDHEN and CDR2 SYDVKM. The CDR3 region is CASKLDSDAEAFF. The CDR3 coding sequence is TGTGCCAGCAAACTCGACAGCGATGCTGAAGCTTTCTTT. The full variable domain, completed using reference TRBV28 and TRBJ1-1, is DVKVTQSSRYLVKRTGEKVFLECVQDMDHENMFWYRQDPGLGLRLIYFSYDVKMKEKGDIPEGYSVSREKKERFSLILESASTNQTSMYLCASKLDSDAEAFFGQGTRLTVV.

The chain has TRBV4-2 and TRBJ2-1, with 8 positions matching TRBD2. The CDR3 spans 17 residues. J gave up 3 bases and V 0 bases, and 7 bases lay outside the gene matches. Per the germline V gene, CDR1 is LGHNA and CDR2 is YNFKEQ. CDR3 in DNA: TGTGCCAGCAGCCAAGATTTTAGCGGGGTACTCTACAATGAGCAGTTCTTC. As protein: CASSQDFSGVLYNEQFF.

This clone appeared a single time. The rearrangement joins TRBV9 to TRBJ2-5; 8 bases map to TRBD2. Per the germline V gene, CDR1 is SGDLS and CDR2 is YYNGEE. With V trimmed by 0 bases and J by 1 base, 5 bases remained unmatched. This CDR3 is 16 amino acids long. CDR3 sequence: CASSVAQTSGQETQYF. The CDR3 DNA is TGTGCCAGCAGCGTAGCCCAAACTAGCGGCCAAGAGACCCAGTACTTC. Using reference TRBV9 and TRBJ2-5 for the parts outside the CDR3, the full variable domain is DSGVTQTPKHLITATGQRVTLRCSPRSGDLSVYWYQQSLDQGLQFLIQYYNGEERAKGNILERFSAQQFPDLHSELNLSSLELGDSALYFCASSVAQTSGQETQYFGPGTRLLVL.

V usage is TRBV20-1 and J usage is TRBJ1-2; D remains ambiguous. CDR1 is DFQATT, CDR2 SNEGSKA, per germline (reference sequence). CDR3 length equals 11 residues. With 6 bases removed from V and 4 bases from J, the gap between germline ends came to 9 bases. The CDR3 bases are TGCAGTGCAAACTCAGGCTATGGCTACACCTTC. This gives the protein CSANSGYGYTF.

This clone was found a few times. The chain has TRBV6-4 and TRBJ1-2, with D maybe TRBD1 (6 bases). The CDR3 totals 12 residues. V was pared by 6 bases and J by 3 bases, with 8 bases between. The germline gives CDR1 MRHNA, CDR2 SNTAGT. The CDR3 loop reads CASRGQHYGYTF. The DNA for the CDR3 is TGTGCCAGCAGAGGACAGCACTATGGCTACACCTTC.

This clone has only a few counts. The chain carries TRBV18 and TRBJ1-3; 11 bases match TRBD1. CDR3 length equals 17 residues. Germline CDR1 reads KGHSH; CDR2 reads LQKENI. V gave up 2 bases and J gave up 2 bases; unmatched junction bases: 5. The CDR3 is CASSPVGQGAAGNTIYF. The CDR3 region has the DNA TGTGCCAGCTCACCAGTTGGACAGGGGGCGGCTGGAAACACCATATATTTT.

In nucleotides, the CDR3 is TGTGCCAGCAGCCCCCCCGGGGTCCGCTTTGGAAACACCATATATTTT. Its protein is CASSPPGVRFGNTIYF. The V call is TRBV9, the J call TRBJ1-3; D is unresolved. Trimming shortened V by 4 bases and J by 3 bases, and 17 bases separated the two germline ends. CDR1 is SGDLS, CDR2 YYNGEE, per germline. CDR3 length: 16 amino acids.

V gene TRBV5-1 combines with J gene TRBJ2-7; 9 bases are a match to TRBD1. Germline-derived CDR1 and CDR2 are SGHRS and YFSETQ. The CDR3 consists of 16 residues. The V gene end was trimmed by 2 bases and the J gene end by 2 bases; junction bases not matched to a gene: 8. The chain's CDR3 is CASSLSPGQGAYEQYF. The CDR3 region has the DNA TGCGCCAGCAGCTTAAGTCCGGGACAGGGTGCCTACGAGCAGTACTTC.

The rearrangement uses TRBV27 and TRBJ2-5; a weak D match, TRBD2 (7 bases). Germline-derived CDR1 and CDR2 are MNHEY and SMNVEV (reference sequence). The CDR3 extends over 15 amino acids. The ends were cut back, 0 bases at V and 11 bases at J, with 19 bases in the middle. Here the CDR3 reads CASSLSGAGEGEQYF. CDR3 coding DNA: TGTGCCAGCAGTTTATCAGGGGCAGGGGAGGGGGAGCAGTACTTC.

The V and J genes are TRBV2 and TRBJ2-2; the match to TRBD1 covers 10 bases. V dropped 11 bases and J dropped 6; count of bases not matched to a gene: 15. The germline V gene has CDR1 SNHLY and CDR2 FYNNEI. The length of the CDR3 is 16 residues. DNA for the CDR3: TGTGCCGCCCGAGCTGGGACAGGGGTGTTCGCCGGGGAGCTGTTTTTT. This sequence encodes CAARAGTGVFAGELFF.

J is TRBJ1-2 and V is TRBV19, with a possible D match to TRBD1 (5 bases). V was trimmed by 5 bases and J by 6 bases, leaving 13 bases between them. CDR3 length equals 13 residues. Germline assignment: CDR1 LNHDA and CDR2 SQIVND (reference sequence). The CDR3 nucleotides read TGTGCCAGTAGTCAGGGCGTCGGAGATGGCTACACCTTC. This codes for CASSQGVGDGYTF.

This clone was counted once. This chain connects TRBV5-4 to TRBJ1-4; D gene ambiguous. CDR3 length equals 14 residues. Trimming removed 2 bases from V and 8 bases from J, with 13 bases in between. Per the germline V gene, CDR1 is SGHNT and CDR2 is YYREEE (reference sequence). The CDR3 sequence is CASSLGGLGEKLFF. CDR3 nucleotides: TGTGCCAGCAGCTTAGGAGGGCTAGGGGAAAAACTGTTTTTT.

V usage is TRBV5-1 and J usage is TRBJ1-6, with unresolved D. Germline CDR1 SGHRS, CDR2 YFSETQ. The CDR3 has 15 amino acids. The V gene lost 3 bases and the J gene lost 9 bases, with 16 bases spanning the gap. The DNA of the CDR3 is TGCGCCAGCAGCTCCCCCCGGCGGGGAGGTTCACCCCTCCACTTT. It yields the protein CASSSPRRGGSPLHF.

This clone has just a few counts. The chain joins TRBV5-1 to TRBJ1-5, with a weak D call TRBD1 (5 bases). The CDR3 sequence is 15 residues long. The germline gives CDR1 SGHRS, CDR2 YFSETQ. V was pared by 0 bases and J by 5 bases, with 12 bases between. The CDR3 coding sequence is TGCGCCAGCAGCTTGGAAGGGGTTTTCGATCAGCCCCAGCATTTT. Residues: CASSLEGVFDQPQHF.

The CDR3 sequence: CASSLGTGGLNTEAFF. In DNA form, the CDR3 reads TGTGCCAGCAGTTTGGGAACAGGGGGCTTGAACACTGAAGCTTTCTTT. The chain carries TRBV27 and TRBJ1-1, with 9 bases matching TRBD1. Germline CDR1 reads MNHEY; CDR2 reads SMNVEV (reference sequence). The V gene end was trimmed by 3 bases and the J gene end by 0 bases; junction bases not matched to a gene: 5. There are 16 residues in the CDR3.

This clone was counted only a few times. The genes are TRBV11-1 and TRBJ1-1, with a tentative D call TRBD1 (5 bases). This CDR3 region has 13 residues. The ends were cut back, 4 bases at V and 7 bases at J, with 13 bases in the middle. CDR1 and CDR2 (germline): SGHAT, FQDESV (reference sequence). The CDR3 nucleotides are TGTGCCAGCAGCTCTCAAGGACAAATTGAAGCTTTCTTT. This encodes CASSSQGQIEAFF.

V gene TRBV28 combines with J gene TRBJ2-4, with D possibly matching TRBD1 (6 bases). The CDR3 contains 12 residues. Per the germline V gene, CDR1 is MDHEN and CDR2 is SYDVKM. Trimming shortened V by 7 bases and J by 8 bases, and 12 bases separated the two germline ends. CDR3 amino acids: CASNSPGDIQYF. The DNA of the CDR3 is TGTGCCAGCAATTCCCCAGGGGACATTCAGTACTTC.

The J gene is TRBJ2-5, the V gene TRBV4-1; D uncertain. The CDR3 is made up of 14 amino acids. Trimming removed 4 bases at V and 1 base at J, with 10 bases between. In germline, CDR1 is MGHRA, CDR2 YSYEKL. CDR3 protein: CASSLDTAQETQYF. CDR3 nucleotide sequence: TGCGCCAGCAGCCTCGACACGGCCCAAGAGACCCAGTACTTC.

The chain has TRBV6-1 and TRBJ1-2, with a weak D call TRBD1 (6 bases). The CDR3 consists of 13 residues. Germline CDR1 reads MNHNS; CDR2 reads SASEGT. V lost 11 bases and J lost 7, with 20 bases in between. Written as DNA, the CDR3 is TGTGCCCACGTGGGCCCGGCAGGGGTTGGCTACACCTTC. Translated: CAHVGPAGVGYTF.